A single sample is the source of the 25 T cell receptor beta chains below, sequenced in a study of vaccination and CD4 T cells after COVID-19. Sequence data for DNA of cultured CD4+ T cells were generated by the Oncomine TCR Beta short-read assay. TCRdb called the PCR reads again in MiXCR, with one record for every CDR3 protein. The sample has fewer than 20,000 distinct CDR3 sequences, around half seen once. What these receptors recognize is not known. Treatment specified: roughly 10-day PBMC culture with coronavirus spike peptide pools or control peptides (ViraFEST assay). This material consisted of CD4+ T cells from blood, cultured in vitro, taken before SARS-CoV-2 vaccination. Receptor source: a human donor who had recovered from COVID-19.

This chain connects TRBV19 to TRBJ2-5, with TRBD1 identical over 8 bases. Germline loops: CDR1 LNHDA, CDR2 SQIVND (reference sequence). The V gene end was trimmed by 4 bases and the J gene end by 3 bases; junction bases not matched to a gene: 10. This CDR3 has 16 residues. The CDR3, as DNA: TGTGCCAGTAGTAGGAGACCGACAGGGGCTAAAGAGACCCAGTACTTC. Translated: CASSRRPTGAKETQYF.

V usage is TRBV27 and J usage is TRBJ2-5; D uncertain. The CDR3 loop spans 14 amino acids. CDR1 MNHEY and CDR2 SMNVEV come from the germline V gene (reference sequence). V lost 4 bases, J lost 4 bases, and 13 bases lay in between. The CDR3 spells CASSSTGGRETQYF. Written as DNA, the CDR3 is TGTGCCAGCAGTTCTACGGGTGGGCGAGAGACCCAGTACTTC.

J is TRBJ2-5 and V is TRBV28, with TRBD1 matching over 7 bases. J was trimmed by 3 bases and V by 8 bases; bases with no gene match: 9. Germline V gene lookup returns CDR1 MDHEN and CDR2 SYDVKM. The CDR3 runs 14 residues. The CDR3 DNA sequence: TGTGCCAGCGGTATACAGGGGACAAAAGAGACCCAGTACTTC. It encodes CASGIQGTKETQYF.

The rearrangement joins TRBV20-1 to TRBJ2-1; 12 bases are a match to TRBD1. CDR1 DFQATT and CDR2 SNEGSKA come from the germline V gene (reference sequence). The CDR3 is made up of 15 amino acids. The V segment lost 8 bases and the J segment 7 bases; nucleotides outside the gene matches: 12. CDR3 region: CSFQLGQGARNEQFF. In DNA form, the CDR3 reads TGCAGTTTCCAATTGGGACAGGGGGCTCGAAATGAGCAGTTCTTC.

The chain is built from TRBV27 and TRBJ2-1, with D unclear. The CDR3 runs 12 residues. The V gene's germline CDR1 is MNHEY and CDR2 SMNVEV (reference sequence). V dropped 8 bases and J dropped 2 bases, with 7 bases sitting between them. The CDR3 bases are TGTGCCAGCGGGGTACCCTACAATGAGCAGTTCTTC. It encodes CASGVPYNEQFF.

The chain is built from TRBV7-9 and TRBJ1-5; D possibly corresponds to TRBD1 (5 bases). Germline loops: CDR1 SEHNR, CDR2 FQNEAQ (reference sequence). This CDR3 is 12 amino acids long. Trimming removed 9 bases at V and 7 bases at J, with 13 bases between. CDR3 loop: CARSRWGQPQHF. The CDR3 nucleotides read TGTGCCAGAAGCCGCTGGGGGCAGCCCCAGCATTTT.

Only one count was recorded for this clonotype. The chain combines TRBV28 with TRBJ1-2, with no clear D. The CDR3 contains 13 residues. V lost 6 bases to trimming and J lost 8 bases, with 16 bases between them. Germline CDR1 reads MDHEN; CDR2 reads SYDVKM. The CDR3 DNA follows: TGTGCCAGCAGCCCCCCCCCGCCCCAAGGCTACACCTTC. Translating gives CASSPPPPQGYTF.

In this sample, this clonotype turned up once. J is TRBJ2-6 and V is TRBV7-9; 8 nucleotides match TRBD1. The CDR3 has 17 residues. The V gene's germline CDR1 is SEHNR and CDR2 FQNEAQ (reference sequence). V shed 4 bases, J shed 5 bases, and the junction held 10 bases outside the gene matches. CDR3 nucleotides: TGTGCCAGCAGCTACCTTCGGGGACAGGCGTGGGCCAACGTCCTGACTTTC. It translates to CASSYLRGQAWANVLTF.

The chain joins TRBV28 to TRBJ2-6; D remains unclear. Germline V CDR1 and CDR2: MDHEN, SYDVKM. V lost 6 bases and J 2 bases, leaving 14 bases between the germline ends. This CDR3 is built from 16 residues. The CDR3 spells CASSQRLGTGANVLTF. Written as DNA, the CDR3 is TGTGCCAGCAGCCAACGTCTGGGAACTGGGGCCAACGTCCTGACTTTC.

This clonotype has more than one count but fewer than ten. CDR3 sequence reads: CASSGDRANTEAFF. The CDR3 DNA reads as TGTGCCAGTAGCGGGGACAGGGCGAACACTGAAGCTTTCTTT. The chain combines TRBV19 with TRBJ1-1; 9 nucleotides line up with TRBD1. This CDR3 spans 14 amino acids. The V and J ends lost 6 bases and 1 base, in that order; junction bases with no gene match: 3. Germline values: CDR1 LNHDA, CDR2 SQIVND (reference sequence).

CDR3 sequence reads: CASSTQGRGGNQPQHF. The CDR3 bases are TGTGCCAGTAGTACCCAGGGACGCGGGGGCAATCAGCCCCAGCATTTT. V and J are TRBV19 and TRBJ1-5; D possibly corresponds to TRBD1 (5 bases). CDR1 and CDR2 from the germline V gene are LNHDA and SQIVND (reference sequence). V lost 4 bases and J 2 bases, leaving 15 bases between the germline ends. The CDR3 has 16 residues.

This chain joins TRBV7-9 and TRBJ2-5, with 15 bases identical to TRBD2. The CDR3 runs to 15 residues. The junction had 3 bases not matched to a gene; V was cut back by 5 bases and J by 5 bases. Germline CDR1 SEHNR, CDR2 FQNEAQ (reference sequence). The CDR3 bases are TGTGCCAGCAGCCCAGGGACTAGCGGGGGGGAGACCCAGTACTTC. It yields the protein CASSPGTSGGETQYF.

The chain links TRBV7-6 to TRBJ1-3; D call uncertain. Germline-derived CDR1 and CDR2 are SGHVS and FNYEAQ. Trimming stripped 5 bases from V and 0 bases from J, with 11 bases between. This CDR3 is 15 amino acids long. CDR3: CASSPGVFSGNTIYF. DNA for the CDR3: TGTGCCAGCAGCCCCGGGGTATTCTCTGGAAACACCATATATTTT.

The CDR3 is CASSVDRGLVGSPLHF. The CDR3 DNA reads as TGTGCCAGCAGCGTCGACAGGGGGCTTGTGGGTTCACCCCTCCACTTT. The V and J genes are TRBV5-4 and TRBJ1-6, with 10 bases fitting TRBD1. The CDR3 is 16 residues long. Germline CDR1 reads SGHNT; CDR2 reads YYREEE (reference sequence). V shed 4 bases, J shed 9 bases, and the junction held 10 bases outside the gene matches.

This chain joins TRBV28 and TRBJ1-5; D is undetermined. The V gene's germline CDR1 is MDHEN and CDR2 SYDVKM. This CDR3 has 13 residues. The germline V and J ends were trimmed by 4 bases and 5 bases, with 9 bases remaining between them. The CDR3 DNA is TGTGCCAGCAGTTCCTCCTCTCATCAGCCCCAGCATTTT. It codes for CASSSSSHQPQHF.

This clonotype has just a few counts. Germline and junction disagree at one end, which may indicate a read error. The chain carries TRBV6-5 and TRBJ2-5; possible D gene TRBD1, 6 bases. Germline V gives CDR1 MNHEY, CDR2 SVGAGI. The CDR3 runs 13 residues. CDR3 region: CASSWDIQGTQYF. The CDR3 DNA follows: TGTGCCAGCAGTTGGGACATACAAGGGACCCAGTACTTC.

Only a few counts were recorded for this clonotype. The chain joins TRBV10-1 to TRBJ2-5; the match to TRBD2 covers 12 bases. The ends lost 2 bases at V and 5 bases at J; junction bases unmatched: 0. In germline, CDR1 is WNHNN, CDR2 SYGVQD (reference sequence). The CDR3 extends over 14 amino acids. The CDR3 DNA sequence: TGCGCCAGCAGTGAGACTAGCGGGGGGGAGACCCAGTACTTC. Translating gives CASSETSGGETQYF.

This clonotype was counted only a few times. The V and J genes are TRBV28 and TRBJ2-7; D is uncertain. The germline V gene has CDR1 MDHEN and CDR2 SYDVKM. The V gene lost 6 bases and the J gene lost 0 bases, with 9 bases spanning the gap. CDR3 length: 13 amino acids. This chain's CDR3 is CASSMGYSYEQYF. DNA of the CDR3: TGTGCCAGCAGCATGGGCTACTCCTACGAGCAGTACTTC.

There are a few counts of this clonotype. V is TRBV20-1 and J is TRBJ2-7, with a possible D match to TRBD1 (6 bases). CDR1 and CDR2 (germline): DFQATT, SNEGSKA (reference sequence). Trimming took off 6 bases at V and 5 bases at J, with 23 bases between the two ends. The CDR3 is 15 residues long. For the CDR3, the DNA is TGCAGTGCCGAACGATTGGGACCCTGGGGGCACGAGCAGTACTTC. This codes for CSAERLGPWGHEQYF.

The J gene is TRBJ1-1, the V gene TRBV7-9; maybe TRBD1 (5 bases). CDR1 is SEHNR and CDR2 is FQNEAQ in the germline V gene (reference sequence). The V end was cut by 5 bases, the J end by 11 bases, with 15 bases between. CDR3 length equals 12 residues. CDR3 bases: TGTGCCAGCAGCCCACCTCTTTCAGGGGCTTTCTTT. Its protein is CASSPPLSGAFF.

Only a few counts were recorded for this clonotype. The rearrangement links TRBV24-1 to TRBJ1-2; D gene ambiguous. This CDR3 is built from 15 residues. Germline CDR1 reads KGHDR; CDR2 reads SFDVKD. Trimming shortened V by 4 bases and J by 2 bases, and 13 bases separated the two germline ends. The CDR3: CATSDPIVGNYGYTF. The CDR3 bases are TGTGCCACCAGTGACCCGATCGTGGGGAACTATGGCTACACCTTC.

This rearrangement joins TRBV28 to TRBJ1-5; D is possibly TRBD1 (5 bases). V was pared by 7 bases and J by 3 bases, with 16 bases between. The CDR3 runs 15 residues. Germline CDR1 and CDR2: MDHEN and SYDVKM. The chain's CDR3 is CASIPSGQVNQPQHF. CDR3 in DNA: TGTGCCAGCATCCCCTCCGGACAAGTCAATCAGCCCCAGCATTTT.

CDR3 amino acids: CSARDKGAGSPLHF. As DNA, the CDR3 is TGCAGTGCTAGAGATAAGGGGGCTGGATCACCCCTCCACTTT. This chain uses TRBV20-1 with TRBJ1-6, with 7 bases that match TRBD1. This CDR3 contains 14 residues. V lost 0 bases, J lost 10 bases, and 6 bases stayed unmatched. Germline loops: CDR1 DFQATT, CDR2 SNEGSKA (reference sequence).

This clonotype was seen a few times. The chain joins TRBV7-8 to TRBJ1-5; 8 bases agree with TRBD1. There are 16 residues in the CDR3. The germline V gene encodes CDR1 SGHVS and CDR2 FQNEAQ. J was trimmed by 6 bases and V by 2 bases; bases with no gene match: 9. CDR3 DNA: TGTGCCAGCAGCTTAATGGGGACAGGTCGGGCTCAGCCCCAGCATTTT. It yields the protein CASSLMGTGRAQPQHF.

CDR3 DNA: TGTGCCAGTAGGACCACGACAGGGGGAAAGACTGAAGCTTTCTTT. Protein product: CASRTTTGGKTEAFF. This chain connects TRBV19 to TRBJ1-1; the match to TRBD1 covers 9 bases. Losses at the gene ends were 6 bases for V and 5 bases for J; bases not matched to a gene: 10. The CDR3 sequence is 15 residues long. Germline V gene lookup returns CDR1 LNHDA and CDR2 SQIVND (reference sequence).